This T cell receptor (beta chain) was found in a study of cytomegalovirus exposure and HLA in healthy donors. Study observations and caveats: The productive fraction for most TCR beta V segments was about 87% or about 30% in an earlier analysis.

In the PCR, 60 Vbeta and 13 Jbeta primers were used. The repertoire was sequenced with immunoSEQ multiplex PCR; TCRdb's copy has only in-frame clones and lacks some. The table records about 110,000 clones, 65% to 85% of them present only once. Concerning this clone itself: Its matching antigen is unknown.

V was cut by 5 bases and J by 0 bases, with 13 bases left in between. This CDR3 is 15 amino acids long. From germline, CDR1 is SGHAT and CDR2 FQNNGV. Specimen: PBMCs. The TCR sequence derives from a man aged 25 to 45 in good health and CMV-seronegative. The chain employs TRBV11-2 and TRBJ1-2, with D unresolved. CDR3 sequence: CASSINTLANYGYTF. The CDR3 DNA is TGTGCCAGCAGCATCAACACCCTGGCTAACTATGGCTACACCTTC. Using reference TRBV11-2 and TRBJ1-2 for the parts outside the CDR3, the full variable domain is EAGVAQSPRYKIIEKRQSVAFWCNPISGHATLYWYQQILGQGPKLLIQFQNNGVVDDSQLPKDRFSAERLKGVDSTLKIQPAKLEDSAVYLCASSINTLANYGYTFGSGTRLTVV.